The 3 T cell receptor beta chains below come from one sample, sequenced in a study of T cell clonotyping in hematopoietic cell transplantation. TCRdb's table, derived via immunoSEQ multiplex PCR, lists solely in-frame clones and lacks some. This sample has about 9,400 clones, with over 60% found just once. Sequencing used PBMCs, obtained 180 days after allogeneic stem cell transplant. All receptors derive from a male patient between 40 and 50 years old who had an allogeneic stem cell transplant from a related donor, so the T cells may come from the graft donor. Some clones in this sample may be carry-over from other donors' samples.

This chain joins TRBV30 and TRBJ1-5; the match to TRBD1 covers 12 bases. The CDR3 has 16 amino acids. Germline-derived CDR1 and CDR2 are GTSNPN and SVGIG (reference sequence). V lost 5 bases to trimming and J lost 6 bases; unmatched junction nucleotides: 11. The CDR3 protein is CAWSNRGTGGLQPQHF. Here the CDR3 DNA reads TGTGCCTGGTCGAACAGGGGGACAGGGGGCCTTCAGCCCCAGCATTTT.

In nucleotides, the CDR3 is TGTGCCAGCCGCTTCTTAACCGGGGAGCTGTTTTTT. Translated, it gives CASRFLTGELFF. This sequence joins TRBV27 and TRBJ2-2; D call uncertain. Germline V gene sequence: CDR1 MNHEY, CDR2 SMNVEV (reference sequence). The CDR3 has 12 residues. The V end was cut by 8 bases, the J end by 5 bases, with 9 bases between.

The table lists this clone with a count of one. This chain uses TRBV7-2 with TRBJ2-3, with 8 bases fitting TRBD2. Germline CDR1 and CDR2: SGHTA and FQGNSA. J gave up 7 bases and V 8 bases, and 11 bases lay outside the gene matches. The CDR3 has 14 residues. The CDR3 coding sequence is TGTGCCAGCGCTGACGGGGGGGCGTTTTATACGCAGTATTTT. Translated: CASADGGAFYTQYF.